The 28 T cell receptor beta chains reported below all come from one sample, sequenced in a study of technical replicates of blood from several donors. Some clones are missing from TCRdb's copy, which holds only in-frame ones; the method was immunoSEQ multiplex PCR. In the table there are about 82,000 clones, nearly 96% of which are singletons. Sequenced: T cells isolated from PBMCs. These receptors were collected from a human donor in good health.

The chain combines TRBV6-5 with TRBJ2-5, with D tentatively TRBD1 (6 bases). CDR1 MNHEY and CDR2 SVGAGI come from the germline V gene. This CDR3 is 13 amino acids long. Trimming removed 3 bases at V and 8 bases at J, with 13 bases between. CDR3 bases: TGTGCCAGCAGTTATAAGGGGGACGAAACCCAGTACTTC. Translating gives CASSYKGDETQYF.

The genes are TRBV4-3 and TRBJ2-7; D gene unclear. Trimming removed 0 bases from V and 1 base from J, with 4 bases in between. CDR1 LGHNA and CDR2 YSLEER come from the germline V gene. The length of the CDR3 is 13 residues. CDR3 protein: CASSQDLSYEQYF. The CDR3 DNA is TGCGCCAGCAGCCAAGATCTATCCTACGAGCAGTACTTC.

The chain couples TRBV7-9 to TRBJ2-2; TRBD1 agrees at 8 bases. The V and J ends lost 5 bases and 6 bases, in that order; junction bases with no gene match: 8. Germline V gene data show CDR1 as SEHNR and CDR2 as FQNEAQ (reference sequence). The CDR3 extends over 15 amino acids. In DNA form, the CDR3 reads TGTGCCAGCAGCCGAGACAGGGGTTTGGCCGGGGAGCTGTTTTTT. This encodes CASSRDRGLAGELFF.

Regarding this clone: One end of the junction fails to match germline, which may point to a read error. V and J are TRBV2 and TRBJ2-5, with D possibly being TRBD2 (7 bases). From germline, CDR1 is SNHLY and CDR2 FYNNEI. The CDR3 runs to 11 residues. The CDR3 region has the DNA TGTGCCAGCAGTTGGGGGGGGCTTTCGGACTTC. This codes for CASSWGGLSDF.

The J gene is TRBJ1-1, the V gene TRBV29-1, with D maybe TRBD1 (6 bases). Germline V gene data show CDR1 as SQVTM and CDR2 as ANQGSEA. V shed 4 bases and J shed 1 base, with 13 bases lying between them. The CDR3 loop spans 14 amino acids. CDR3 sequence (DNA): TGCAGCGTTGGTGGCGGACAGCCGAACACTGAAGCTTTCTTT. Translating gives CSVGGGQPNTEAFF.

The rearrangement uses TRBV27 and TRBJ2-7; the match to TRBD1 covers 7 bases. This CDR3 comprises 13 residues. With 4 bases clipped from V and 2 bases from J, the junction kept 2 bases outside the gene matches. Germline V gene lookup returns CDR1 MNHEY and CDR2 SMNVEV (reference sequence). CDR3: CASSSGGPYEQYF. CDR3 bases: TGTGCCAGCAGTTCAGGGGGTCCCTACGAGCAGTACTTC.

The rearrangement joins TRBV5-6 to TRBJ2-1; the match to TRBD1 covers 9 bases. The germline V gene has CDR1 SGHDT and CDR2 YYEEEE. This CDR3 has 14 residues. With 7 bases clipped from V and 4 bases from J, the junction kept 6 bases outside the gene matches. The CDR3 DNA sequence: TGTGCCAGCTTGGACGGGACAGGGTACAATGAGCAGTTCTTC. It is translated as CASLDGTGYNEQFF.

Here the CDR3 reads CASSFQGGNTEAFF. DNA for the CDR3: TGTGCCAGCAGCTTTCAGGGTGGTAACACTGAAGCTTTCTTT. The rearrangement links TRBV7-9 to TRBJ1-1, with a weak D call TRBD1 (5 bases). Germline V gene lookup returns CDR1 SEHNR and CDR2 FQNEAQ (reference sequence). V lost 3 bases and J lost 2, with 10 bases in between. The CDR3 extends over 14 amino acids.

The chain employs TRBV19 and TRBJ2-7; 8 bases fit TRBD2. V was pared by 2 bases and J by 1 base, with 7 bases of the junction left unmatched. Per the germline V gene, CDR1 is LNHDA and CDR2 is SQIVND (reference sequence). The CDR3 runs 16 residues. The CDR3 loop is CASSITAGVGSYEQYF. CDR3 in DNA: TGTGCCAGTAGTATAACAGCGGGAGTAGGGTCCTACGAGCAGTACTTC.

CDR3 in DNA: TGCGCCAGCAGCTATGAGGGGGCAACTAGCACAGATACGCAGTATTTT. It translates to CASSYEGATSTDTQYF. The gene calls are TRBV5-1 and TRBJ2-3; 7 nucleotides align to TRBD1. Germline V gene data show CDR1 as SGHRS and CDR2 as YFSETQ. This CDR3 region has 16 residues. Trimming at V came to 3 bases and at J to 0 bases, leaving 7 bases not matched to a gene.

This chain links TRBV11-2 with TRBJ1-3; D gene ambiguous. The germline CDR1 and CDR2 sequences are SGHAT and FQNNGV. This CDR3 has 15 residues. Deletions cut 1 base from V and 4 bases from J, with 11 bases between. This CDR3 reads CASSLGLEIGNTIYF. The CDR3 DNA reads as TGTGCCAGCAGCTTAGGACTGGAGATAGGAAACACCATATATTTT.

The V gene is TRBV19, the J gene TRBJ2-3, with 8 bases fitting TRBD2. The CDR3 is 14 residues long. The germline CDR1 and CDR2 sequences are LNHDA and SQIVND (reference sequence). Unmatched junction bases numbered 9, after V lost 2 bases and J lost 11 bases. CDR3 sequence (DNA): TGTGCCAGTAGTATACGAAAGCGGGGGCTGGAGCAGTATTTT. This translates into CASSIRKRGLEQYF.

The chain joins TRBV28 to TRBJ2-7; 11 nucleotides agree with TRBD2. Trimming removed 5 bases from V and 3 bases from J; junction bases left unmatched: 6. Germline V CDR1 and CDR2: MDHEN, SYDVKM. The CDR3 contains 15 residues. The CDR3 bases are TGTGCCAGCAGTCCGAGACTAGCGGGGTACTACGAGCAGTACTTC. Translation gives CASSPRLAGYYEQYF.

In DNA, the CDR3 is TGTGCCAGCAGCTTTCTAGCGGACCTCTCCTACGAGCAGTACTTC. The encoded protein is CASSFLADLSYEQYF. The V and J genes are TRBV5-6 and TRBJ2-7, with 7 nucleotides matching TRBD2. V dropped 2 bases and J dropped 0; count of bases not matched to a gene: 5. CDR3 length: 15 residues. Germline CDR1 SGHDT, CDR2 YYEEEE.

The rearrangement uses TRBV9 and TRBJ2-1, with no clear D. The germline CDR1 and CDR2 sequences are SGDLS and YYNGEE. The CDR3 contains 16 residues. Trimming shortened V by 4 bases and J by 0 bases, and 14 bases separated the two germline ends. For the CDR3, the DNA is TGTGCCAGCAGCCCTAGTCAGTGGAGCTCCTACAATGAGCAGTTCTTC. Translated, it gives CASSPSQWSSYNEQFF.

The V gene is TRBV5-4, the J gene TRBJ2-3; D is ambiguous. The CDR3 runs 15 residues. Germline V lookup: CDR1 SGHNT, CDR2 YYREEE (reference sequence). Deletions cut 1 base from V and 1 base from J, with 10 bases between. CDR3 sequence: CASSLYLEGTDTQYF. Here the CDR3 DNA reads TGTGCCAGCAGCTTGTACCTAGAGGGCACAGATACGCAGTATTTT.

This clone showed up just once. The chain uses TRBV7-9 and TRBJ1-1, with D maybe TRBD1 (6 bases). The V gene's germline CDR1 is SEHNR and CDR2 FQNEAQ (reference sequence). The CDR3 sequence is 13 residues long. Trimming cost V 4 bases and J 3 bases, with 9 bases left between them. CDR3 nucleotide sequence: TGTGCCAGCAGCTCCGGACAGCACACTGAAGCTTTCTTT. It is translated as CASSSGQHTEAFF.

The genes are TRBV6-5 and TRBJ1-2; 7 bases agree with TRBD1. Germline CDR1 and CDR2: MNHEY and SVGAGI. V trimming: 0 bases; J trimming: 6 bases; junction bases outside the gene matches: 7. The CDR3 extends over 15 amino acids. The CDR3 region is CASSYSSGGGDGYTF. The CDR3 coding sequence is TGTGCCAGCAGTTACTCATCAGGGGGAGGCGATGGCTACACCTTC.

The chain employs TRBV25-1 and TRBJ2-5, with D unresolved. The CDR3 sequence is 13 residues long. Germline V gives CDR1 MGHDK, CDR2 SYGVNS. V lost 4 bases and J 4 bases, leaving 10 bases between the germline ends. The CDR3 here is CASSAAGSETQYF. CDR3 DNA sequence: TGTGCCAGCAGTGCGGCAGGATCAGAGACCCAGTACTTC.

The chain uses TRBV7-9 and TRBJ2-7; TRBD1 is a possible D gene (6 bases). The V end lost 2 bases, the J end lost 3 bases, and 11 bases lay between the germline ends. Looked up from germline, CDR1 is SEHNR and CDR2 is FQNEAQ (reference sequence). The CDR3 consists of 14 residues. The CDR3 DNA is TGTGCCAGCAGCTTACCGACAGGCCGCTACGAGCAGTACTTC. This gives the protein CASSLPTGRYEQYF. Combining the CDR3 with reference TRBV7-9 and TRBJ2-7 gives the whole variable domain DTGVSQNPRHKITKRGQNVTFRCDPISEHNRLYWYRQTLGQGPEFLTYFQNEAQLEKSRLLSDRFSAERPKGSFSTLEIQRTEQGDSAMYLCASSLPTGRYEQYFGPGTRLTVT.

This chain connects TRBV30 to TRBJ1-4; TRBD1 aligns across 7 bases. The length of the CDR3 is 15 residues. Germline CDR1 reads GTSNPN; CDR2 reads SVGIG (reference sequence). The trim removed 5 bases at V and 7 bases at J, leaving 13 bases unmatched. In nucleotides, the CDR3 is TGTGCCTGGGTTCCCCCTACAGGGGAACGTGAAAAACTGTTTTTT. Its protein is CAWVPPTGEREKLFF.

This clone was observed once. The CDR3 loop is CASSPLVGSVSDGYTF. CDR3 DNA: TGTGCCAGCTCCCCCTTGGTCGGGTCCGTATCTGATGGCTACACCTTC. This rearrangement joins TRBV18 to TRBJ1-2; D not certain. The V end lost 6 bases, the J end lost 6 bases, and 23 bases lay between the germline ends. CDR3 size: 16 residues. In germline, CDR1 is KGHSH, CDR2 LQKENI.

The DNA for the CDR3 is TGTGCCAGCAGAGAAACAGGGGAGTTGCAGCCCCAGCATTTT. Amino acids: CASRETGELQPQHF. The J gene is TRBJ1-5, the V gene TRBV28, with TRBD1 matching over 7 bases. Germline CDR1 and CDR2: MDHEN and SYDVKM. The CDR3 runs to 14 residues. Trimming at V came to 6 bases and at J to 7 bases, leaving 9 bases not matched to a gene.

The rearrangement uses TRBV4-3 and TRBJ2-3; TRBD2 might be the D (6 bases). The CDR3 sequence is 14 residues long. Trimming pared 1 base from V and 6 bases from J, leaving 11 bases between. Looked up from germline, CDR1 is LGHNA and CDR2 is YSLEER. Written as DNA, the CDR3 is TGCGCCAGCAGCCAAGGGGGGGAAGGGGATACGCAGTATTTT. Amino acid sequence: CASSQGGEGDTQYF.

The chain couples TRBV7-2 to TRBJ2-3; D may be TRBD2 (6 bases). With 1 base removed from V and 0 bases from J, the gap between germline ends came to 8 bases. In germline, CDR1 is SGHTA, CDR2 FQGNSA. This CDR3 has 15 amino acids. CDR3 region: CASSLVSGSTDTQYF. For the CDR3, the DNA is TGTGCCAGCAGCTTAGTCAGCGGGAGCACAGATACGCAGTATTTT.

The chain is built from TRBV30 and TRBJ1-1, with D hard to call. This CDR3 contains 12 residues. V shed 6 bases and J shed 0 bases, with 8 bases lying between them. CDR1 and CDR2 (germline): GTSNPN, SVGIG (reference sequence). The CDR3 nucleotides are TGTGCCTGCAAACTGATGAACACTGAAGCTTTCTTT. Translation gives CACKLMNTEAFF.

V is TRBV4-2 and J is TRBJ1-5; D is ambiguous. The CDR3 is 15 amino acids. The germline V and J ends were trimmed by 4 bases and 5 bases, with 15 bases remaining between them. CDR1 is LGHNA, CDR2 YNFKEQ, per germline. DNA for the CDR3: TGTGCCAGCAGCCGATTTTGGGAGCCCGATCAGCCCCAGCATTTT. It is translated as CASSRFWEPDQPQHF.

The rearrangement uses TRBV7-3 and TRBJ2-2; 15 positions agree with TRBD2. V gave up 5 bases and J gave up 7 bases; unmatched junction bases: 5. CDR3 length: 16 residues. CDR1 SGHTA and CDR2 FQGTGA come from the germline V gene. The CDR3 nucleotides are TGTGCCAGCAGCAAGGGACTAGCGGGAGGCATCGGGGAGCTGTTTTTT. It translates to CASSKGLAGGIGELFF. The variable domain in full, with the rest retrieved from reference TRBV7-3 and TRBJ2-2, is GAGVSQTPSNKVTEKGKYVELRCDPISGHTALYWYRQSLGQGPEFLIYFQGTGAADDSGLPNDRFFAVRPEGSVSTLKIQRTERGDSAVYLCASSKGLAGGIGELFFGEGSRLTVL.